Presented here are 2 T cell receptor beta chains from one specimen sequenced in a study of CD8+ T cells in alopecia areata. Following RNA extraction, reverse transcription yielded cDNA that acted as the sequencing template. Libraries were prepared by immunoSEQ multiplex PCR; TCRdb keeps only in-frame clonotypes and omits some of them. Altogether approximately 180,000 clones are present, around three fifths being singletons, with the ten largest covering around 15%. This specimen was CD4+ T cells sorted from blood, taken at week 0. Receptor source: a human donor with alopecia areata.

This clone was counted only a few times. This chain links TRBV9 with TRBJ2-7; tentative D call: TRBD2 (6 bases). The V end was cut by 4 bases, the J end by 6 bases, with 14 bases between. CDR1 is SGDLS and CDR2 is YYNGEE in the germline V gene. The CDR3 is made up of 13 amino acids. The CDR3 is CASSPWWGGEQYF. The CDR3 coding sequence is TGTGCCAGCAGCCCCTGGTGGGGAGGCGAGCAGTACTTC.

The J gene is TRBJ1-6, the V gene TRBV30; D possibly corresponds to TRBD1 (5 bases). With 1 base removed from V and 10 bases from J, the gap between germline ends came to 11 bases. Germline CDR1 is GTSNPN and CDR2 is SVGIG (reference sequence). This CDR3 contains 13 residues. Written as DNA, the CDR3 is TGTGCCTGGAGTGCGGGGGTTGGGTCACCCCTCCACTTT. Translated: CAWSAGVGSPLHF.